The clone carrying this T cell receptor (beta chain) was counted between two and nine times. Its antigen is unknown. The sample comes from a study of blood T cells in healthy people across ages. Total RNA, at least 6 micrograms per sample, was extracted from PBMCs. Study-wide findings and caveats: When one million T cells were used, diversity estimates were thought to be underestimates.

The CDR3 loop spans 16 amino acids. Germline CDR1 is MNHNS and CDR2 is SASEGT. Trimming cost V 4 bases and J 2 bases; bases outside gene matches: 5. Alongside a J-beta primer mix, a sample-barcoded 5' primer served in a second PCR lasting roughly 7 to 11 cycles. TCRdb re-called the 5' RACE reads through MiXCR, storing one row per CDR3 protein. The data show hundreds of thousands of distinct CDR3 sequences, 32% seen once. V is TRBV6-1 and J is TRBJ2-3; 11 bases agree with TRBD2. Sequencing used blood. The sequence came from a woman of 80 years or more in good health. The CDR3 coding sequence is TGTGCCAGCAGTGCCACGACTAGCGGGGTCACAGATACGCAGTATTTT. Translating it yields CASSATTSGVTDTQYF.